Here is one TCR beta chain with its context. Its antigen remains unidentified. The data stem from a study of T cell responses to AZD1222 COVID-19 vaccine. The repertoire was sequenced with immunoSEQ multiplex PCR; TCRdb's copy has only in-frame clones and lacks some. The table lists fewer than 130,000 clones, around 93% of them singletons. Germline V gene sequence: CDR1 SGHVS, CDR2 FQNEAQ. The length of the CDR3 is 15 residues. The ends were cut back, 5 bases at V and 4 bases at J, with 17 bases in the middle. Study-level results: Across spike, vaccine-associated CD4 TCRs were found, dominant at 160-218 and 743-854. Donors skewed white British and female; clonal diversity was possibly underestimated. Baseline serostatus was positive in only a handful of AZD1222 recipients.

This clonotype was obtained from an adult in good health. The V and J genes are TRBV7-8 and TRBJ1-2, with a tentative D call TRBD1 (5 bases). This specimen was peripheral blood, taken on day 0 of AZD1222 vaccination. The CDR3 nucleotides are TGTGCCAGCAGCCCCCGGACAACCAACCCCTATGGCTACACCTTC. This encodes CASSPRTTNPYGYTF.